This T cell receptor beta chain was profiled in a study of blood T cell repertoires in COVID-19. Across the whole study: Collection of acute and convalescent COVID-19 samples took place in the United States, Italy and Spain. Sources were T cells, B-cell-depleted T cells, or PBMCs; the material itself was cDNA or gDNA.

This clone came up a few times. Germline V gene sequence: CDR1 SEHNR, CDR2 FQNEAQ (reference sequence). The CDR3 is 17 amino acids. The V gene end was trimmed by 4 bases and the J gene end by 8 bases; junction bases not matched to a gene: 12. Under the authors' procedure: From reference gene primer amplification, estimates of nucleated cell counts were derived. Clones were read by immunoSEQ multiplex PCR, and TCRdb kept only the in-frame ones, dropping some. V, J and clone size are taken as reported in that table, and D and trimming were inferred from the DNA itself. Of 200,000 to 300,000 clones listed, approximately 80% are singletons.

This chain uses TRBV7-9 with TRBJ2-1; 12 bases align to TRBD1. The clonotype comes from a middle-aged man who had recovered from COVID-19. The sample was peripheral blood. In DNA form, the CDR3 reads TGTGCCAGCAGCTCTGGGACAGGGGGCTATGATTTGGATGAGCAGTTCTTC. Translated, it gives CASSSGTGGYDLDEQFF.